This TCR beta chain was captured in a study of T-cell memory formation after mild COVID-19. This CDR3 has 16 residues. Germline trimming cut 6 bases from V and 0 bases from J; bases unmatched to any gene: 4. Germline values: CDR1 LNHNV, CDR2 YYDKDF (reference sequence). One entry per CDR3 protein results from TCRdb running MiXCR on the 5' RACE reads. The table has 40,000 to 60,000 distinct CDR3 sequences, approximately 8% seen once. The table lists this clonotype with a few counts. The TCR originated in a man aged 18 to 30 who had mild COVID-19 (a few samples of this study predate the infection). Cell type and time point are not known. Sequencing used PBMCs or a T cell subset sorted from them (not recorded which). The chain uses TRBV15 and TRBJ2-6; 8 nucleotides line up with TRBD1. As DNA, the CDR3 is TGTGCCACCAGTCGGGACAGGCCCTCTGGGGCCAACGTCCTGACTTTC. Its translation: CATSRDRPSGANVLTF. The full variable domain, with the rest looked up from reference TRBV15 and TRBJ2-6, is DAMVIQNPRYQVTQFGKPVTLSCSQTLNHNVMYWYQQKSSQAPKLLFHYYDKDFNNEADTPDNFQSRRPNTSFCFLDIRSPGLGDTAMYLCATSRDRPSGANVLTFGAGSRLTVL.